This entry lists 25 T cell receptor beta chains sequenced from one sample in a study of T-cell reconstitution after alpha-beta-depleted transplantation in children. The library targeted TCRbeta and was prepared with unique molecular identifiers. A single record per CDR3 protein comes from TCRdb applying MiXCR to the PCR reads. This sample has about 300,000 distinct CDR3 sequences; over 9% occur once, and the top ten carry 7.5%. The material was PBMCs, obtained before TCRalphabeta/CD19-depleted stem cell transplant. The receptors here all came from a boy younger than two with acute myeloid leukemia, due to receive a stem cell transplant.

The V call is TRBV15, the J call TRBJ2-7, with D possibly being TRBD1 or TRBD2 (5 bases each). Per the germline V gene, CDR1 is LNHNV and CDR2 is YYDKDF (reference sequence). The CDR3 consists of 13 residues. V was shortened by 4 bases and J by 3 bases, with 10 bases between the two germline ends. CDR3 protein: CATSIGTDYEQYF. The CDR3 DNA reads TGTGCCACCAGCATCGGGACGGACTACGAGCAGTACTTC. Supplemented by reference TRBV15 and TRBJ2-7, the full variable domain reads DAMVIQNPRYQVTQFGKPVTLSCSQTLNHNVMYWYQQKSSQAPKLLFHYYDKDFNNEADTPDNFQSRRPNTSFCFLDIRSPGLGDTAMYLCATSIGTDYEQYFGPGTRLTVT.

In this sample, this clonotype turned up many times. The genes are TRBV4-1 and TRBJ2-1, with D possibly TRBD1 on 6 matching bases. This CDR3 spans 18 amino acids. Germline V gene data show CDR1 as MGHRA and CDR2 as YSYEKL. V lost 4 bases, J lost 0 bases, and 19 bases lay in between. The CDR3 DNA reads TGCGCCAGCAGCCGACAGGACCCAAAGAGTATCTCCTACAATGAGCAGTTCTTC. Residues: CASSRQDPKSISYNEQFF.

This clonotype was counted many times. The CDR3 region is CASVRHPRNTEAFF. The CDR3, as DNA: TGTGCCAGTGTCCGACACCCTCGGAACACTGAAGCTTTCTTT. The rearrangement joins TRBV28 to TRBJ1-1; D remains unclear. CDR1 MDHEN and CDR2 SYDVKM come from the germline V gene. The ends were cut back, 9 bases at V and 1 base at J, with 15 bases in the middle. This CDR3 has 14 residues.

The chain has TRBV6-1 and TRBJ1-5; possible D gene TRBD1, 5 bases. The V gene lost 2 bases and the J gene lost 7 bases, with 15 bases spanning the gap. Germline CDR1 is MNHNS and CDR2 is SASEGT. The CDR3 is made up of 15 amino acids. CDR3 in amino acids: CASSEWGTAGQPQHF. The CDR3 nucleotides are TGTGCCAGCAGTGAATGGGGCACCGCGGGGCAGCCCCAGCATTTT.

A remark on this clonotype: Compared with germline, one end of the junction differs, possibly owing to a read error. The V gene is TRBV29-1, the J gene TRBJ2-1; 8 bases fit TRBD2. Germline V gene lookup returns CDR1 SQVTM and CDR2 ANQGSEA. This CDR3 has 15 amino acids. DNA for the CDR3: TGCGGCGTAAGAGTCCCGGGGGGGCGCTACAATGAGCAGTTCTTC. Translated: CGVRVPGGRYNEQFF.

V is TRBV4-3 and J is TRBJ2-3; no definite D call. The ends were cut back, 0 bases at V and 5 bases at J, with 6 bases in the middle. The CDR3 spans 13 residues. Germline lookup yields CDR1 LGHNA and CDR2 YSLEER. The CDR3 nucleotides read TGCGCCAGCAGCCAAGACTCCGGAGATACGCAGTATTTT. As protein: CASSQDSGDTQYF.

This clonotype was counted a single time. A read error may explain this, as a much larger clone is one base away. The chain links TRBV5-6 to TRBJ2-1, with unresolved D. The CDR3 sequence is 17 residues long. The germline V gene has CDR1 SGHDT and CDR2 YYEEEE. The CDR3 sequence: CAGSPIGSGSNYNEQFF. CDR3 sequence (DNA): TGTGCCGGCAGCCCCATTGGTTCCGGGTCCAACTACAATGAGCAGTTCTTC.

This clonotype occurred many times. Here the CDR3 DNA reads TGTGCCAGCAGTTACTCGTCAGGGCCCTACGAGCAGTACTTC. It yields the protein CASSYSSGPYEQYF. V usage is TRBV6-5 and J usage is TRBJ2-7; TRBD1 is a possible D gene (5 bases). The CDR3 is 14 residues long. Looked up from germline, CDR1 is MNHEY and CDR2 is SVGAGI. Trimming removed 0 bases from V and 2 bases from J, with 8 bases in between.

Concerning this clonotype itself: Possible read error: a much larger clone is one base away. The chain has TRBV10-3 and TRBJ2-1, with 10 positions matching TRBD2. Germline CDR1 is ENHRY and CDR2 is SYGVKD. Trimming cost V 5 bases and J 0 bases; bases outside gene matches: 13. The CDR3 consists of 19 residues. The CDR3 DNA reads TGTGCCATCAGTCGGGAGGCTAGCGGGGGCCGTTCCTCCTACAATGAGCAGTTCTTC. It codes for CAISREASGGRSSYNEQFF.

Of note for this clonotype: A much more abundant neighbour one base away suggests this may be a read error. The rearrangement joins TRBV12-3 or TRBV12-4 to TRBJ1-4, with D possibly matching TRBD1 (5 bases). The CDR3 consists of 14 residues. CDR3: CARSFSAGFEKLFF. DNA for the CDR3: TGTGCCAGGAGTTTCTCGGCAGGGTTCGAAAAACTGTTTTTT.

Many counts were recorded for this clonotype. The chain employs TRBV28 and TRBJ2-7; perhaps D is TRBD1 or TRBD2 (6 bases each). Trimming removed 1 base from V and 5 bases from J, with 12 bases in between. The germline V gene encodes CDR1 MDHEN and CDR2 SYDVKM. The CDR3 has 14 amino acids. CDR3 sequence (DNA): TGTGCCAGCAGTTTATTTGGGGGGCGCGACGAGCAGTACTTC. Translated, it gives CASSLFGGRDEQYF.

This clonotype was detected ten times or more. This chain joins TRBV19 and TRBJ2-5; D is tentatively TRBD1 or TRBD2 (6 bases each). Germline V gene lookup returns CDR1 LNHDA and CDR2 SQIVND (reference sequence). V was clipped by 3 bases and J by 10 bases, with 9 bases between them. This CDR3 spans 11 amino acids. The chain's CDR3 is CASSIAGHQYF. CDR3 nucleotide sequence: TGTGCCAGTAGTATTGCGGGACACCAGTACTTC.

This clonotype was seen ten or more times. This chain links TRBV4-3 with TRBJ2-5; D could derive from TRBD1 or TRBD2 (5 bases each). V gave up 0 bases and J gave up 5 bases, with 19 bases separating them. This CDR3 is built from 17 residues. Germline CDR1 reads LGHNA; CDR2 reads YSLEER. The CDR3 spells CASSQDPGTPVLETQYF. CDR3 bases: TGCGCCAGCAGCCAAGACCCAGGGACGCCTGTCTTGGAGACCCAGTACTTC.

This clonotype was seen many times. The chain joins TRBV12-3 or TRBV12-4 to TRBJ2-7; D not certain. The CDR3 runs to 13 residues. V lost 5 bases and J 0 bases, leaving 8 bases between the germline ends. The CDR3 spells CASSLPSSYEQYF. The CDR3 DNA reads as TGTGCCAGCAGTCTCCCAAGCTCCTACGAGCAGTACTTC.

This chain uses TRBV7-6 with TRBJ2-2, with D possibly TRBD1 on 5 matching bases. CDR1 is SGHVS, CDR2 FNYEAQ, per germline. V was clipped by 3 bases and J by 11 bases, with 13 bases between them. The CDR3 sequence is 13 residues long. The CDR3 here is CASSFRPRVELFF. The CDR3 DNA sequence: TGTGCCAGCAGCTTCCGACCCAGGGTAGAGCTGTTTTTT.

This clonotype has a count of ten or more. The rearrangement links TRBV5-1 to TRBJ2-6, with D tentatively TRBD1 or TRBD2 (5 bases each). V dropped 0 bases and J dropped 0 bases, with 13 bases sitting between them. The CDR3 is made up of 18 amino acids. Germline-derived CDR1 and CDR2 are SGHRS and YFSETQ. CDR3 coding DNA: TGCGCCAGCAGCTTGGCCGGGGCTTCGAGCTCTGGGGCCAACGTCCTGACTTTC. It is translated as CASSLAGASSSGANVLTF.

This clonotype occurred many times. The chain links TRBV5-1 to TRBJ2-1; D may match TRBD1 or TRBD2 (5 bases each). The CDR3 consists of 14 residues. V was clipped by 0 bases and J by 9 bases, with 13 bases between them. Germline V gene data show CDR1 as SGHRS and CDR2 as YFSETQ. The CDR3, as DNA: TGCGCCAGCAGCTTGGGGCTGCCAGGGAGTGAGCAGTTCTTC. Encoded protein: CASSLGLPGSEQFF.

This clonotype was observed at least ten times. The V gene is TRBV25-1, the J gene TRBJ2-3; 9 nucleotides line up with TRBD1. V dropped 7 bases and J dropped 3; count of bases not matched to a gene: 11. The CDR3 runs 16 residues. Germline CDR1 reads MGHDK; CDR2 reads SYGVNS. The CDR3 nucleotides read TGTGCCAGCACCGGAATAGACAGGGGGGGGACAGATACGCAGTATTTT. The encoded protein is CASTGIDRGGTDTQYF. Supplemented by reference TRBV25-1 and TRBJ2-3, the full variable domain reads EADIYQTPRYLVIGTGKKITLECSQTMGHDKMYWYQQDPGMELHLIHYSYGVNSTEKGDLSSESTVSRIRTEHFPLTLESARPSHTSQYLCASTGIDRGGTDTQYFGPGTRLTVL.

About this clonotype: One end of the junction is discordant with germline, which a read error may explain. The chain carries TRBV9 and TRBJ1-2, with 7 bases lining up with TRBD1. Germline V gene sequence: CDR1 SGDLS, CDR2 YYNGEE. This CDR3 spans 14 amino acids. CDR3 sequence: CACSGPGTAYGYTF. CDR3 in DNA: TGTGCCTGCAGCGGACCGGGGACAGCTTATGGCTACACCTTC.

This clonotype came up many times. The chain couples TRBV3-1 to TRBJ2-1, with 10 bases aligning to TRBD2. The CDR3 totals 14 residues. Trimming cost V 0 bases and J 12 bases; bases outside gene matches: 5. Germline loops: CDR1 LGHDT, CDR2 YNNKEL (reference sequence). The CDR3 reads CASSQESGRAGQFF. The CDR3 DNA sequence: TGTGCCAGCAGCCAAGAGAGCGGGAGGGCCGGGCAGTTCTTC.

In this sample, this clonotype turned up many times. As DNA, the CDR3 is TGTGCCAGCAGCTTGGTGTTCTACAATGAGCAGTTCTTC. It specifies CASSLVFYNEQFF. The chain carries TRBV5-5 and TRBJ2-1; no clear D. Germline V gene lookup returns CDR1 SGHKS and CDR2 YYEKEE (reference sequence). The CDR3 runs to 13 residues. V dropped 0 bases and J dropped 3 bases, with 4 bases sitting between them.

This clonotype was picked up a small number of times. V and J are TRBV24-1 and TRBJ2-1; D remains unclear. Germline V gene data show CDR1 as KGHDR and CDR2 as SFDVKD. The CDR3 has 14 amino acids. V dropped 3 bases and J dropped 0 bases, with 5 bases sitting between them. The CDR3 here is CATSDLSSYNEQFF. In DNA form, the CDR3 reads TGTGCCACCAGTGATCTCAGCTCCTACAATGAGCAGTTCTTC.

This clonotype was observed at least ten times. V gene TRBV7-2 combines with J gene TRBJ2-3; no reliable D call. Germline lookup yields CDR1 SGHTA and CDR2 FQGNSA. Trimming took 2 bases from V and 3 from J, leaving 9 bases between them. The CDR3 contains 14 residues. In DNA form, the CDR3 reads TGTGCCAGCAGCTTACAGGTTGGGACAGATACGCAGTATTTT. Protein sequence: CASSLQVGTDTQYF.

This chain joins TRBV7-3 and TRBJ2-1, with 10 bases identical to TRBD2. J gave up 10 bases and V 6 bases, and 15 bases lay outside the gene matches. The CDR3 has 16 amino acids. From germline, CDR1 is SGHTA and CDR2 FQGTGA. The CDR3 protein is CASSLGGSGGYYEQFF. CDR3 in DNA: TGTGCCAGCAGTCTTGGAGGTAGCGGGGGGTACTACGAGCAGTTCTTC.

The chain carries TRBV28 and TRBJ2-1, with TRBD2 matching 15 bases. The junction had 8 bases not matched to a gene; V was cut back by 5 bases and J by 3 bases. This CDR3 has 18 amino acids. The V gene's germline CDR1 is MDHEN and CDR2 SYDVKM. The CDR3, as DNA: TGTGCCAGCAGTGAACCGGGACTAGCGGGAGGACTCTACAATGAGCAGTTCTTC. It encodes CASSEPGLAGGLYNEQFF.